This T cell receptor beta chain appears in the sequencing data of a study of blood T cells in healthy people across ages. Study summary: About one barcoded TCR beta cDNA was captured per two T cells.

Study observations and caveats: The unsorted PBMCs prevented any conclusive comparison of naive versus antigen-experienced cells. Roughly linear age-related decline in beta diversity appeared, significant by age around 38.

PCR was performed a second time for roughly 7 to 12 cycles using a sample-barcoded 5' primer and a J-beta primer mix. Carrying 12 random nucleotides, a template-switch adaptor labeled each individual cDNA molecule. Each CDR3 protein is one row after TCRdb ran MiXCR on the 5' RACE reads. The sample consists of over 950,000 distinct CDR3 sequences, roughly 51% of them appearing once. This clonotype was observed a handful of times. The antigen is unknown. The CDR3 runs to 15 residues. V lost 4 bases to trimming and J lost 4 bases; unmatched junction nucleotides: 4. Germline assignment: CDR1 MNHEY and CDR2 SMNVEV (reference sequence).

The receptor was isolated from a woman aged 55-69 years in good health. The sample was blood. The gene calls are TRBV27 and TRBJ2-5; 12 bases match TRBD1. CDR3 coding DNA: TGTGCCAGCAGTTGGGGGACAGGGGGCACAGAGACCCAGTACTTC. Its protein product is CASSWGTGGTETQYF.